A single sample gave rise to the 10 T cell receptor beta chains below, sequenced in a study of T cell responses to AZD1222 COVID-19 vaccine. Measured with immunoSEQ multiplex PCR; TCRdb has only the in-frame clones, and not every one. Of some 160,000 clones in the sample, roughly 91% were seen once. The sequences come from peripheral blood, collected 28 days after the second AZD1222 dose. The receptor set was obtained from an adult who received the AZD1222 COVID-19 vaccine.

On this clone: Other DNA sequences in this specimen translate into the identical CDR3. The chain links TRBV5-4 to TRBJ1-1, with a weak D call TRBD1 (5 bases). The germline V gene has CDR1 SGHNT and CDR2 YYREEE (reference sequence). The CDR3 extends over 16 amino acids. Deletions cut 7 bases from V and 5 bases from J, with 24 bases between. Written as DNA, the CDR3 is TGTGCCAGCCTTTTGGGGGGGGACGGTAAGGAGACTGAAGCTTTCTTT. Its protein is CASLLGGDGKETEAFF.

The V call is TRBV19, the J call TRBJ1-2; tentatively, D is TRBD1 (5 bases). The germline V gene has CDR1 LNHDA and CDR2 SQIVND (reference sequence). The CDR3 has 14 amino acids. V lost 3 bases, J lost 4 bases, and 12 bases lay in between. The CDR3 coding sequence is TGTGCCAGTAGTATGGGGAGGGACGCCTATGGCTACACCTTC. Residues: CASSMGRDAYGYTF.

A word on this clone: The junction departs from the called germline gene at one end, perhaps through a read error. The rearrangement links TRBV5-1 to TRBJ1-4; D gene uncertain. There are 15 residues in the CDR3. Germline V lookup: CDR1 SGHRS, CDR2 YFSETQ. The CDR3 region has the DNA TGCGCCAGCAGTTTGGGAGCTGCAACTAATGAAAAACTGTTTTTT. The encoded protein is CASSLGAATNEKLFF.

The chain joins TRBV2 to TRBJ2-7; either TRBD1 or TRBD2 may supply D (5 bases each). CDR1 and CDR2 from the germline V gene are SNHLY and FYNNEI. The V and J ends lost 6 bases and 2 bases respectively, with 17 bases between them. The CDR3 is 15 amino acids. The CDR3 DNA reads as TGTGCCAGCAGGGAGACCGGGGCAGCCACCTACGAGCAGTACTTC. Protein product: CASRETGAATYEQYF.

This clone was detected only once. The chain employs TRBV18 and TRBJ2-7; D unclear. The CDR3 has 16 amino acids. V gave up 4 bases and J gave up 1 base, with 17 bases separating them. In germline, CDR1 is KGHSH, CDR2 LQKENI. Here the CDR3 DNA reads TGTGCCAGCTCACGGTTAGTAATAACGGGTTCCTACGAGCAGTACTTC. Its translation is CASSRLVITGSYEQYF.

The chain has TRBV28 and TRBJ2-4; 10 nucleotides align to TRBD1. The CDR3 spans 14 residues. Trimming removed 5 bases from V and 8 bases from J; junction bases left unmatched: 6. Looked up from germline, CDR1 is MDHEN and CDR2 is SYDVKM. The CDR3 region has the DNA TGTGCCAGCAGTGGGACAGGGGAATGGGACATTCAGTACTTC. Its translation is CASSGTGEWDIQYF. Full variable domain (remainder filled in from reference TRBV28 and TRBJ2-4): DVKVTQSSRYLVKRTGEKVFLECVQDMDHENMFWYRQDPGLGLRLIYFSYDVKMKEKGDIPEGYSVSREKKERFSLILESASTNQTSMYLCASSGTGEWDIQYFGAGTRLSVL.

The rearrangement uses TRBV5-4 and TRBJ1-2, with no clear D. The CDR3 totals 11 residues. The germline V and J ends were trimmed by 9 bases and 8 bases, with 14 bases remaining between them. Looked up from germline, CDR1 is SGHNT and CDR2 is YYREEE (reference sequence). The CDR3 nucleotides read TGTGCCATCTACCAACCCCCCGGCTACACCTTC. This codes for CAIYQPPGYTF.

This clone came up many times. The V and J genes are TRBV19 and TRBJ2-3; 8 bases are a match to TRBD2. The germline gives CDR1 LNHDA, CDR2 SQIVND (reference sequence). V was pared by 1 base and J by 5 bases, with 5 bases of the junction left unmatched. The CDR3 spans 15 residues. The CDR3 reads CASSIVAGSIDTQYF. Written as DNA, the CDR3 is TGTGCCAGTAGTATAGTAGCGGGGTCAATAGATACGCAGTATTTT.

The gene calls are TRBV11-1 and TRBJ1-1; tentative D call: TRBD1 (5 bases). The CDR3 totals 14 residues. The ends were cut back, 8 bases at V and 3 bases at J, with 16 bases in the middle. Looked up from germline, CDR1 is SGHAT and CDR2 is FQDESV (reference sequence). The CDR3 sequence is CASSLGGVDTEAFF. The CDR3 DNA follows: TGTGCCAGCTCCCTTGGGGGGGTGGACACTGAAGCTTTCTTT.

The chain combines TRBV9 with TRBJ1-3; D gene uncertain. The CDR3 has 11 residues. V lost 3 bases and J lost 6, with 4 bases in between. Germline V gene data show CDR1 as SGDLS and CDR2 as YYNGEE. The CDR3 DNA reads TGTGCCAGCAGCGGATCAAACACCATATATTTT. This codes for CASSGSNTIYF.